This T cell receptor (beta chain) was identified in a study of shared clonotypes between healthy human individuals. Overall study findings and caveats: It was observed that 5% to 6% of naive CD4 clonotypes were shared across several donors. Estimated richness was generally greater in naive than memory subsets.

Produced via immunoSEQ multiplex PCR; TCRdb's table is partial and in-frame only. The sample contains a few million clones, about nine tenths of which appear only once. On this clone: Antigen specificity is unknown.

The sequence was obtained from a man aged 18 to 30 in good health. Some clones in this sample may be carry-over from other donors' samples. The sample was naive CD4+ T cells from PBMCs. Subset denoted: CD45RA+ positively selected.

The CDR3 spells CASSSPSALPGNEQFF. In DNA, the CDR3 is TGTGCCAGCAGTTCCCCTAGCGCCCTCCCCGGGAATGAGCAGTTCTTC. The chain joins TRBV27 to TRBJ2-1, with a weak D call TRBD2 (6 bases). V gave up 4 bases and J gave up 7 bases, with 20 bases separating them. Germline CDR1 MNHEY, CDR2 SMNVEV (reference sequence). CDR3 length: 16 residues.